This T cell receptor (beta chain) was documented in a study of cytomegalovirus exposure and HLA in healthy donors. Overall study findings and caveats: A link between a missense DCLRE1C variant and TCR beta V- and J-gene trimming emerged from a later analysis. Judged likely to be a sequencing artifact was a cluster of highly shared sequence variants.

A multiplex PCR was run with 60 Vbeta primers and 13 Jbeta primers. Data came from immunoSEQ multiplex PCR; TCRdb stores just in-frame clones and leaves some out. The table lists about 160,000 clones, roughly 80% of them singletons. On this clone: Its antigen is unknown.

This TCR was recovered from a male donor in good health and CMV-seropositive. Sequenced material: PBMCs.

The DNA of the CDR3 is TGTGCCAGCAGCCCCCCGGAGTACGAGGATACGCAGTATTTT. As protein: CASSPPEYEDTQYF. V usage is TRBV5-4 and J usage is TRBJ2-3; D is ambiguous. Germline assignment: CDR1 SGHNT and CDR2 YYREEE (reference sequence). This CDR3 has 14 amino acids. Trimming pared 4 bases from V and 6 bases from J, leaving 15 bases between.